The 20 T cell receptor beta chains below come from one sample, sequenced in a study of blood T cells in healthy people across ages. A second PCR, run for about 6 to 11 cycles, used a sample-barcoded 5' primer plus a J-beta primer mix. TCRdb re-called the 5' RACE reads with MiXCR, one entry per CDR3 protein. Among about 730,000 distinct CDR3 sequences, roughly 41% were seen once, and the ten largest hold less than 25%. Sequencing was done on a sample of blood. All receptors come from a woman aged 55-75 years in good health.

About this clonotype itself: Possible read error: a much larger clone is one base away. The chain recombines TRBV29-1 with TRBJ2-7; TRBD1 matches at 9 bases. The CDR3 has 12 residues. In germline, CDR1 is SQVTM, CDR2 ANQGSEA. V lost 6 bases and J lost 3; bases outside the gene matches: 3. The CDR3 region is CSVGQGYYEQYF. DNA for the CDR3: TGCAGCGTCGGACAGGGGTACTACGAGCAGTACTTC.

A few counts support this clonotype. A read error may produce the germline difference seen at one junction end. The chain recombines TRBV6-2 or TRBV6-3 with TRBJ1-5; tentative D call: TRBD1 (5 bases). Germline loops: CDR1 MNHEY, CDR2 SVGEGT. This CDR3 is 12 amino acids long. CDR3 protein: CACRDPNQPQHF. In nucleotides, the CDR3 is TGTGCCTGCAGGGATCCCAATCAGCCCCAGCATTTT.

This chain joins TRBV5-1 and TRBJ2-2; 8 bases align to TRBD2. J lost 6 bases, V lost 5 bases, and 9 bases had no gene match. There are 15 residues in the CDR3. Germline V lookup: CDR1 SGHRS, CDR2 YFSETQ. CDR3 nucleotides: TGCGCCAGCAGAATAAGCGGGAGTTCGGCCGGGGAGCTGTTTTTT. As protein: CASRISGSSAGELFF. The full variable domain, in which reference TRBV5-1 and TRBJ2-2 provide the parts outside the CDR3, is KAGVTQTPRYLIKTRGQQVTLSCSPISGHRSVSWYQQTPGQGLQFLFEYFSETQRNKGNFPGRFSGRQFSNSRSEMNVSTLELGDSALYLCASRISGSSAGELFFGEGSRLTVL.

The gene calls are TRBV15 and TRBJ1-4, with D unclear. Between the trimmed V and J ends, which lost 3 bases and 4 bases, there was a span of 9 bases. The CDR3 spans 14 residues. Germline assignment: CDR1 LNHNV and CDR2 YYDKDF (reference sequence). The CDR3 nucleotides are TGTGCCACCAGCAGCGAAATAGTTAATGAAAAACTGTTTTTT. This gives the protein CATSSEIVNEKLFF.

The chain joins TRBV20-1 to TRBJ2-2, with 10 nucleotides matching TRBD2. Germline assignment: CDR1 DFQATT and CDR2 SNEGSKA (reference sequence). CDR3 length equals 14 residues. CDR3: CGALSGRETGELFF. The CDR3 DNA is TGCGGGGCCTTGAGCGGGAGGGAAACCGGGGAGCTGTTTTTT.

Comment on this clonotype: This may come from a read error, since a much larger clone is one base off. V and J are TRBV13 and TRBJ2-1; 7 bases line up with TRBD2. Germline values: CDR1 PRHDT, CDR2 FYEKMQ (reference sequence). The CDR3 covers 15 residues. CDR3 region: CTSSFGREFYNEQFF. CDR3 nucleotide sequence: TGTACCAGCAGCTTCGGGCGGGAGTTTTACAATGAGCAGTTCTTC.

This clonotype was seen more than once but under ten times. This chain uses TRBV7-9 with TRBJ2-1; the match to TRBD1 covers 10 bases. The J segment lost 2 bases and the V segment lost 3 bases, leaving 4 bases of the junction unmatched. In germline, CDR1 is SEHNR, CDR2 FQNEAQ (reference sequence). The CDR3 has 16 amino acids. CDR3 residues: CASSLGQGNPYNEQFF. CDR3 DNA: TGTGCCAGCAGCTTGGGACAGGGGAATCCCTACAATGAGCAGTTCTTC.

The chain employs TRBV2 and TRBJ1-1; D uncertain. Trimming left V 2 bases short and J 5 bases short, with 9 bases between. CDR3 length: 13 residues. Germline V gene lookup returns CDR1 SNHLY and CDR2 FYNNEI. The CDR3 loop is CASSELVSTEAFF. CDR3 nucleotide sequence: TGTGCCAGCAGTGAACTGGTTTCTACTGAAGCTTTCTTT.

The rearrangement uses TRBV14 and TRBJ2-3; TRBD1 might be the D (5 bases). Germline V lookup: CDR1 SGHDN, CDR2 FVKESK. V lost 0 bases and J lost 2, with 15 bases in between. CDR3 length equals 17 residues. The CDR3 DNA follows: TGTGCCAGCAGCCAAGATCGGACACCAGCAATCACAGATACGCAGTATTTT. Amino acid sequence: CASSQDRTPAITDTQYF.

This clonotype appeared a few times. The chain combines TRBV10-3 with TRBJ2-7; 7 bases align to TRBD2. Per the germline V gene, CDR1 is ENHRY and CDR2 is SYGVKD. This CDR3 has 15 amino acids. V was pared by 6 bases and J by 1 base, with 9 bases of the junction left unmatched. The chain's CDR3 is CAISHAGTTSYEQYF. The CDR3 nucleotides are TGTGCCATCAGCCACGCCGGGACTACGTCCTACGAGCAGTACTTC.

Only a few counts were recorded for this clonotype. The chain has TRBV11-2 and TRBJ2-7; D not resolved. This CDR3 spans 13 amino acids. V lost 5 bases and J lost 6, with 14 bases in between. Germline assignment: CDR1 SGHAT and CDR2 FQNNGV. Here the CDR3 reads CASSQRTDREQYF. CDR3 nucleotide sequence: TGTGCCAGCAGCCAGAGGACGGACCGCGAGCAGTACTTC.

The chain is built from TRBV27 and TRBJ2-4, with D maybe TRBD2 (6 bases). The DNA end is more similar to TRBJ2-7, so the J call may be wrong. The CDR3 is 13 residues long. The germline V gene has CDR1 MNHEY and CDR2 SMNVEV (reference sequence). This CDR3 is CASSSWEADEQYF. The CDR3 DNA reads as TGTGCCAGCAGTTCATGGGAGGCGGACGAGCAGTACTTC.

The genes are TRBV7-2 and TRBJ2-3; TRBD2 matches 10 bases. The CDR3 covers 16 residues. Germline CDR1 and CDR2: SGHTA and FQGNSA. Trimming cost V 4 bases and J 2 bases; bases outside gene matches: 6. The CDR3 DNA reads TGTGCCAGCAGCTACGCTAGCGGGAGCTCCACAGATACGCAGTATTTT. Translated, it gives CASSYASGSSTDTQYF.

The J gene is TRBJ2-1, the V gene TRBV15; possibly TRBD1 or TRBD2 for D (5 bases each). Trimming took 0 bases from V and 8 from J, leaving 14 bases between them. The CDR3 length is 15 residues. Germline V gene lookup returns CDR1 LNHNV and CDR2 YYDKDF (reference sequence). The CDR3 nucleotides are TGTGCCACCAGCAGAGATCGAGGGGCCTGGGATGAGCAGTTCTTC. Amino acids: CATSRDRGAWDEQFF.

The chain couples TRBV5-1 to TRBJ2-4; D gene unclear. V lost 2 bases and J lost 2, with 14 bases in between. Germline V lookup: CDR1 SGHRS, CDR2 YFSETQ. The CDR3 has 16 residues. CDR3 region: CASSFGSTGTKNIQYF. Written as DNA, the CDR3 is TGCGCCAGCAGCTTTGGGTCTACCGGAACCAAAAACATTCAGTACTTC.

This clonotype has more than one count but fewer than ten. The V call is TRBV7-9, the J call TRBJ2-1; 8 bases are a match to TRBD2. This CDR3 comprises 15 residues. The V segment lost 5 bases and the J segment 7 bases; nucleotides outside the gene matches: 10. Germline loops: CDR1 SEHNR, CDR2 FQNEAQ (reference sequence). The CDR3 DNA follows: TGTGCCAGCAGCCCTCGGGGGGGGGCTGCAAATGAGCAGTTCTTC. Its protein is CASSPRGGAANEQFF.

The sample holds a few counts of this clonotype. V is TRBV29-1 and J is TRBJ2-7; tentatively, D is TRBD1 or TRBD2 (6 bases each). Germline lookup yields CDR1 SQVTM and CDR2 ANQGSEA. There are 15 residues in the CDR3. Trimming left V 4 bases short and J 7 bases short, with 23 bases between. Here the CDR3 DNA reads TGCAGCGTTGGGAGGGGGGCCAACTCCTACAATGAGCAGTACTTC. It yields the protein CSVGRGANSYNEQYF.

The rearrangement joins TRBV5-6 to TRBJ2-4; D call uncertain. Germline V gives CDR1 SGHDT, CDR2 YYEEEE. The ends were cut back, 4 bases at V and 0 bases at J, with 11 bases in the middle. The CDR3 totals 15 residues. The CDR3 coding sequence is TGTGCCAGCAGCGACGCCTTACTAGCCAAAAACATTCAGTACTTC. It specifies CASSDALLAKNIQYF.

This clonotype was counted between two and nine times. The chain combines TRBV7-2 with TRBJ1-1; unclear D gene. This CDR3 spans 13 amino acids. Trimming removed 3 bases from V and 0 bases from J, with 5 bases in between. Germline CDR1 SGHTA, CDR2 FQGNSA. The DNA for the CDR3 is TGTGCCAGCAGCTTCCAAGTGAACACTGAAGCTTTCTTT. This gives the protein CASSFQVNTEAFF.

The chain joins TRBV21-1 to TRBJ2-4; TRBD1, the table's D call, lacks a check against the DNA. TRBV21-1 is noted as a pseudogene. The CDR3 length is 20 residues. As DNA, the CDR3 is TGTGCCAGCAGCAAAGGAAAGCTGGCAGGGAGCTTCTTAGCCAAAAACATTCAGTACTTC. It specifies CASSKGKLAGSFLAKNIQYF.